Below, 20 T cell receptor beta chains from the same sample are listed, as sequenced in a study of naive and memory T cell subsets. Amplification of ligated cDNA took four PCR rounds with SP2 and nested alpha and beta constant primers. MiXCR, run by TCRdb on the 5' RACE reads, gives a single entry per CDR3 protein. The table includes about 62,000 distinct CDR3 sequences, around 8% detected once. The library had UMIs added by 3' ligation of an oligonucleotide to TCR cDNA. The receptors come from a female donor in good health.

This clonotype was seen more than once but under ten times. This chain links TRBV9 with TRBJ1-1; 9 positions agree with TRBD1. Germline values: CDR1 SGDLS, CDR2 YYNGEE. The CDR3 has 17 residues. Trimming removed 3 bases from V and 3 bases from J; junction bases left unmatched: 12. CDR3 nucleotides: TGTGCCAGCAGCGCCCTACTTACAGGGGGCTTGGACACTGAAGCTTTCTTT. Protein sequence: CASSALLTGGLDTEAFF.

This clonotype was counted between two and nine times. The chain uses TRBV28 and TRBJ2-7; unclear D gene. V lost 4 bases and J lost 7, with 8 bases in between. The length of the CDR3 is 11 residues. Per the germline V gene, CDR1 is MDHEN and CDR2 is SYDVKM. The CDR3 DNA reads as TGTGCCAGCAGTTCCTCCCGGGAGCAGTACTTC. This codes for CASSSSREQYF.

There are a few counts of this clonotype. This chain links TRBV12-3 or TRBV12-4 with TRBJ1-1; weak D call: TRBD1 (5 bases). The ends were cut back, 6 bases at V and 1 base at J, with 15 bases in the middle. The CDR3 extends over 15 amino acids. This chain's CDR3 is CASRGNQGGNTEAFF. The CDR3 DNA reads TGTGCCAGCAGGGGAAATCAGGGAGGGAACACTGAAGCTTTCTTT.

This clonotype was recorded at least ten times. The chain couples TRBV4-1 to TRBJ1-3; D is uncertain. Between the trimmed V and J ends, which lost 4 bases and 2 bases, there was a span of 18 bases. The CDR3 is 17 residues long. Germline CDR1 and CDR2: MGHRA and YSYEKL. CDR3 sequence reads: CASSRGGIVAAGNTIYF. The CDR3 DNA reads as TGCGCCAGCAGCCGAGGAGGGATTGTGGCGGCTGGAAACACCATATATTTT.

J is TRBJ2-3 and V is TRBV11-2; TRBD2 matches at 14 bases. This CDR3 region has 17 residues. CDR1 is SGHAT and CDR2 is FQNNGV in the germline V gene. Trimming took 1 base from V and 1 from J; bases not matched to a gene: 1. This chain's CDR3 is CASSLVGLAGGTDTQYF. DNA of the CDR3: TGTGCCAGCAGCTTAGTGGGACTAGCGGGGGGCACAGATACGCAGTATTTT.

This clonotype was seen repeatedly, ten times or more. A junction end diverges from the germline sequence, so it may reflect a read error. The chain employs TRBV7-7 and TRBJ1-1; D not certain. CDR3 length: 13 residues. Germline V CDR1 and CDR2: SSHAT, FNYEAQ (reference sequence). The CDR3 sequence is CASSRTTNTEAFF. The CDR3 region has the DNA TGTGCTAGCAGCCGTACTACGAACACTGAAGCTTTCTTT.

This chain uses TRBV5-1 with TRBJ2-3; 12 positions match TRBD2. Germline CDR1 and CDR2: SGHRS and YFSETQ. The V gene end was trimmed by 3 bases and the J gene end by 3 bases; junction bases not matched to a gene: 5. CDR3 length: 16 residues. The CDR3 reads CASSSRTSGVTDTQYF. The DNA for the CDR3 is TGCGCCAGCAGCTCCCGGACTAGCGGGGTGACAGATACGCAGTATTTT.

This clonotype occurred a few times. Given the absence of the conserved phenylalanine or tryptophan at the CDR3 end, a read error is likely. The DNA is omitted, as the CDR3 cannot be located on it reliably, and the CDR3 follows TCRdb's listing. The rearrangement uses TRBV21-1 and TRBJ1-4. TRBV21-1 corresponds to a pseudogene. Termini included, the CDR3 measures 8 amino acids. The CDR3 here is CASSIYRR.

This clonotype was counted only a few times. The chain couples TRBV5-1 to TRBJ2-3; D not certain. Germline lookup yields CDR1 SGHRS and CDR2 YFSETQ. Trimming removed 3 bases from V and 6 bases from J, with 26 bases in between. There are 18 residues in the CDR3. The CDR3 sequence: CASSSTGLKKSLADTQYF. In DNA form, the CDR3 reads TGCGCCAGCAGCTCAACCGGGCTCAAGAAAAGCTTGGCGGATACGCAGTATTTT.

This clonotype was detected a few times. The rearrangement uses TRBV18 and TRBJ2-5; possibly TRBD1 for D (6 bases). Germline CDR1 is KGHSH and CDR2 is LQKENI. V dropped 0 bases and J dropped 3 bases, with 11 bases sitting between them. The CDR3 sequence is 15 residues long. CDR3 residues: CASSPPGQPKETQYF. CDR3 DNA: TGTGCCAGCTCACCACCGGGACAACCCAAAGAGACCCAGTACTTC.

The chain recombines TRBV6-2 or TRBV6-3 with TRBJ2-2; D not certain. Trimming took off 6 bases at V and 2 bases at J, with 13 bases between the two ends. The length of the CDR3 is 15 residues. CDR1 MNHEY and CDR2 SVGEGT come from the germline V gene. CDR3 region: CASSQFRVNTGELFF. Here the CDR3 DNA reads TGTGCCAGCAGCCAATTCCGGGTCAACACCGGGGAGCTGTTTTTT.

This clonotype was observed many times. V usage is TRBV29-1 and J usage is TRBJ1-2; D is unclear. Germline lookup yields CDR1 SQVTM and CDR2 ANQGSEA. V lost 1 base to trimming and J lost 4 bases, with 10 bases between them. The CDR3 length is 13 residues. The CDR3: CSVEGYGRYGYTF. The CDR3 DNA sequence: TGCAGCGTTGAAGGTTACGGGCGCTATGGCTACACCTTC.

The chain recombines TRBV2 with TRBJ2-7; TRBD1 aligns across 9 bases. Germline V gene lookup returns CDR1 SNHLY and CDR2 FYNNEI. The V segment lost 5 bases and the J segment 1 base; nucleotides outside the gene matches: 3. The CDR3 has 14 residues. CDR3 DNA sequence: TGTGCCAGCAGTAAGGACAGGGGATCCTACGAGCAGTACTTC. It yields the protein CASSKDRGSYEQYF.

The table lists this clonotype with many counts. The gene calls are TRBV12-3 or TRBV12-4 and TRBJ1-2; D call uncertain. CDR3 length: 12 amino acids. The germline V and J ends were trimmed by 5 bases and 6 bases, with 10 bases remaining between them. CDR3 residues: CASSPKRHGYTF. In nucleotides, the CDR3 is TGTGCCAGCAGTCCTAAACGGCATGGCTACACCTTC.

This clonotype appeared a few times. This rearrangement joins TRBV9 to TRBJ2-1; TRBD1 or TRBD2 may be the D gene (5 bases each). Germline V lookup: CDR1 SGDLS, CDR2 YYNGEE. The CDR3 is made up of 17 amino acids. V was shortened by 4 bases and J by 6 bases, with 23 bases between the two germline ends. The CDR3 spells CASSTQPLQRQGNEQFF. Written as DNA, the CDR3 is TGTGCCAGCAGCACACAACCGCTCCAGCGGCAGGGCAATGAGCAGTTCTTC. The complete variable domain, with remaining parts taken from reference TRBV9 and TRBJ2-1, reads DSGVTQTPKHLITATGQRVTLRCSPRSGDLSVYWYQQSLDQGLQFLIQYYNGEERAKGNILERFSAQQFPDLHSELNLSSLELGDSALYFCASSTQPLQRQGNEQFFGPGTRLTVL.

The V gene is TRBV7-3, the J gene TRBJ2-1; D is possibly TRBD1 (6 bases). Trimming removed 5 bases from V and 0 bases from J, with 14 bases in between. Per germline, CDR1 SGHTA and CDR2 FQGTGA. The CDR3 consists of 16 residues. CDR3 in DNA: TGTGCCAGCAGCCCAAAACAGGACAGCTCCTACAATGAGCAGTTCTTC. As protein: CASSPKQDSSYNEQFF.

The gene calls are TRBV20-1 and TRBJ2-3; the D is unclear. This CDR3 spans 11 amino acids. Trimming pared 0 bases from V and 11 bases from J, leaving 9 bases between. Germline lookup yields CDR1 DFQATT and CDR2 SNEGSKA (reference sequence). The CDR3 protein is CSARDQWKQYF. CDR3 coding DNA: TGCAGTGCTAGAGATCAGTGGAAGCAGTATTTT.

V and J are TRBV12-3 or TRBV12-4 and TRBJ2-1, with D maybe TRBD1 (5 bases). V lost 4 bases and J 15 bases, leaving 16 bases between the germline ends. CDR3 size: 12 residues. CDR3 residues: CASSWVGREPFF. The CDR3 DNA reads as TGTGCCAGCAGTTGGGTAGGCAGGGAACCGTTCTTC.

This clonotype was counted ten times or more. V usage is TRBV20-1 and J usage is TRBJ1-6; D not certain. The CDR3 length is 14 residues. V dropped 0 bases and J dropped 9 bases, with 12 bases sitting between them. Germline CDR1 reads DFQATT; CDR2 reads SNEGSKA (reference sequence). CDR3 amino acids: CSARDIGVGSPLHF. For the CDR3, the DNA is TGCAGTGCTAGAGATATTGGGGTTGGTTCACCCCTCCACTTT.

The chain is built from TRBV5-1 and TRBJ2-3, with 9 bases aligning to TRBD1. The CDR3 extends over 15 amino acids. CDR1 and CDR2 from the germline V gene are SGHRS and YFSETQ. Trimming at V came to 7 bases and at J to 6 bases, leaving 12 bases not matched to a gene. The CDR3 region has the DNA TGCGCCAGCTCAACAGGGGGCGGATCCGGCGATACGCAGTATTTT. The encoded protein is CASSTGGGSGDTQYF.